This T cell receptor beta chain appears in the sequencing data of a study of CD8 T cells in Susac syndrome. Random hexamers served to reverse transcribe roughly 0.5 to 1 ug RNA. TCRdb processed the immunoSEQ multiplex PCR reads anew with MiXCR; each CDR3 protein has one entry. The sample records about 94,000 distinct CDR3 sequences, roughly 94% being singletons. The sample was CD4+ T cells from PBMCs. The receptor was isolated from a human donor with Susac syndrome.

CDR3 in DNA: TGTGCCAGTAGTATCGACGGGGGGAACACCGGGGAGCTGTTTTTT. Amino acids: CASSIDGGNTGELFF. The genes are TRBV19 and TRBJ2-2; weak D call: TRBD2 (6 bases). V was trimmed by 3 bases and J by 1 base, leaving 9 bases between them. Germline V gene lookup returns CDR1 LNHDA and CDR2 SQIVND (reference sequence). This CDR3 region has 15 residues.